The next 12 T cell receptor beta chains were all read from a single sample in a study of identifying expanded T cells in peripheral blood. Produced via immunoSEQ multiplex PCR; TCRdb's table is partial and in-frame only. The profile shows 85,000 to 120,000 clones, 88% of them singletons. The source material was blood. The receptor set was obtained from a person between 18 and 75 years old in good health.

V and J are TRBV27 and TRBJ2-7, with 7 positions matching TRBD2. Germline CDR1 MNHEY, CDR2 SMNVEV (reference sequence). J was trimmed by 2 bases and V by 5 bases; bases with no gene match: 15. The CDR3 totals 17 residues. The CDR3 is CASSPEAMLADPYEQYF. In DNA, the CDR3 is TGTGCCAGCAGTCCCGAGGCCATGCTAGCGGACCCCTACGAGCAGTACTTC.

The V and J genes are TRBV27 and TRBJ2-7; TRBD1 is a possible D gene (6 bases). Between the trimmed V and J ends, which lost 6 bases and 2 bases, there was a span of 20 bases. The CDR3 runs to 16 residues. The V gene's germline CDR1 is MNHEY and CDR2 SMNVEV (reference sequence). The CDR3 spells CASSYRTGTLTYEQYF. The CDR3 coding sequence is TGTGCCAGCAGCTACCGTACCGGGACACTCACCTACGAGCAGTACTTC.

V gene TRBV29-1 combines with J gene TRBJ1-1; 7 positions agree with TRBD1. The J segment lost 1 base and the V segment lost 4 bases, leaving 3 bases of the junction unmatched. The CDR3 is 13 residues long. Looked up from germline, CDR1 is SQVTM and CDR2 is ANQGSEA. The CDR3 sequence is CSVGRQGNTEAFF. In DNA form, the CDR3 reads TGCAGCGTTGGTCGACAGGGGAACACTGAAGCTTTCTTT.

This clone appeared a single time. This chain links TRBV6-5 with TRBJ2-7; 9 nucleotides align to TRBD2. V was clipped by 0 bases and J by 6 bases; unmatched bases: 9. CDR1 is MNHEY, CDR2 SVGAGI, per germline. This CDR3 has 16 amino acids. The CDR3: CASSYSIWREGIEQYF. CDR3 bases: TGTGCCAGCAGTTACTCGATATGGCGGGAGGGGATCGAGCAGTACTTC.

The V call is TRBV28, the J call TRBJ1-4, with 7 bases fitting TRBD1. CDR3 size: 15 residues. The germline V gene encodes CDR1 MDHEN and CDR2 SYDVKM. V was pared by 5 bases and J by 6 bases, with 9 bases of the junction left unmatched. DNA for the CDR3: TGTGCCAGCAGTCCCGCCGGGACAGAGGATGAAAAACTGTTTTTT. Its translation is CASSPAGTEDEKLFF.

The genes are TRBV5-1 and TRBJ2-2, with D unresolved. This CDR3 has 13 amino acids. V lost 4 bases to trimming and J lost 2 bases, with 6 bases between them. Per germline, CDR1 SGHRS and CDR2 YFSETQ. The CDR3 DNA follows: TGCGCCAGCAGCACCACTAACACCGGGGAGCTGTTTTTT. Its protein is CASSTTNTGELFF.

This clone was found once. V usage is TRBV10-3 and J usage is TRBJ1-1; no definite D call. From germline, CDR1 is ENHRY and CDR2 SYGVKD. V lost 2 bases and J lost 0, with 10 bases in between. This CDR3 has 15 amino acids. In nucleotides, the CDR3 is TGTGCCATCAGTGAGGTTGCAGCCGTGAACACTGAAGCTTTCTTT. Amino acid sequence: CAISEVAAVNTEAFF.

The chain has TRBV2 and TRBJ2-7; 10 bases align to TRBD2. Per germline, CDR1 SNHLY and CDR2 FYNNEI. The V gene end was trimmed by 7 bases and the J gene end by 5 bases; junction bases not matched to a gene: 14. The length of the CDR3 is 16 residues. CDR3 residues: CASTPRRPSGSNEQYF. Written as DNA, the CDR3 is TGTGCCAGCACTCCCCGGCGGCCTAGCGGGAGTAACGAGCAGTACTTC. Using reference TRBV2 and TRBJ2-7 for the parts outside the CDR3, the full variable domain is EPEVTQTPSHQVTQMGQEVILRCVPISNHLYFYWYRQILGQKVEFLVSFYNNEISEKSEIFDDQFSVERPDGSNFTLKIRSTKLEDSAMYFCASTPRRPSGSNEQYFGPGTRLTVT.

The gene calls are TRBV28 and TRBJ1-5; no clear D. Germline V CDR1 and CDR2: MDHEN, SYDVKM. V shed 5 bases and J shed 7 bases, with 15 bases lying between them. The CDR3 length is 14 residues. CDR3 in DNA: TGTGCCAGCAGTCCACCCGGTGCGGGACAGCCCCAGCATTTT. It encodes CASSPPGAGQPQHF.

The chain joins TRBV6-5 to TRBJ1-2; 9 bases fit TRBD1. Germline assignment: CDR1 MNHEY and CDR2 SVGAGI. The CDR3 has 12 amino acids. Unmatched junction bases numbered 1, after V lost 6 bases and J lost 5 bases. In DNA, the CDR3 is TGTGCCAGCAGACAGGGGGCTTATGGCTACACCTTC. Translating gives CASRQGAYGYTF.

This chain links TRBV6-4 with TRBJ2-1, with 10 bases identical to TRBD2. CDR1 and CDR2 from the germline V gene are MRHNA and SNTAGT. The CDR3 extends over 15 amino acids. J gave up 2 bases and V 3 bases, and 1 base lay outside the gene matches. Written as DNA, the CDR3 is TGTGCCAGCAGTGATCTAGCGGGAGCCTACAATGAGCAGTTCTTC. Translating it yields CASSDLAGAYNEQFF.

The rearrangement uses TRBV7-9 and TRBJ1-4; no clear D. CDR3 length: 14 residues. Trimming took 5 bases from V and 0 from J, leaving 7 bases between them. CDR1 and CDR2 from the germline V gene are SEHNR and FQNEAQ (reference sequence). This chain's CDR3 is CASSDEATNEKLFF. The DNA of the CDR3 is TGTGCCAGCAGCGACGAGGCAACTAATGAAAAACTGTTTTTT. The whole variable domain, remainder taken from reference TRBV7-9 and TRBJ1-4, is DTGVSQNPRHKITKRGQNVTFRCDPISEHNRLYWYRQTLGQGPEFLTYFQNEAQLEKSRLLSDRFSAERPKGSFSTLEIQRTEQGDSAMYLCASSDEATNEKLFFGSGTQLSVL.